This paragraph covers one T cell receptor (beta chain) sequence. Its target is unknown. These data come from a study of vaccination effects on CD4 cells after COVID-19. Expansion of antigen-specific CD4+ T cells with viral peptide pools was carried out by the ViraFEST assay before sequencing. When more than 9 days of culture had elapsed, CD4+ T cells were isolated. Neither prior SARS-CoV-2 infection nor positive nucleocapsid antibodies were present in the vaccine recipients. A few million PBMC were placed in each well, which was supplemented with 10 IU/ml IL-2 and approximately 10 ug/ml peptides. On day 3 and again on day 7, half the medium was replaced with IL-2 medium. Assay used: immunoSEQ multiplex PCR; TCRdb lists only in-frame clones, some missing. The sample has more than 50,000 clones; roughly 80% are singletons. Germline CDR1 MNHNY, CDR2 SVGAGI (reference sequence). The V segment lost 6 bases and the J segment 0 bases; nucleotides outside the gene matches: 14. The CDR3 runs to 20 residues.

This specimen was CD4+ T cells from PBMCs cultured with HCoV-229E spike peptides, taken before COVID-19 vaccination. V usage is TRBV6-6 and J usage is TRBJ2-4; 13 bases map to TRBD2. The receptor's source is a human donor who received a COVID-19 vaccine. The CDR3 reads CASSRSPGTSGAGAKNIQYF. The CDR3 DNA sequence: TGTGCCAGCAGCCGCAGCCCCGGGACTAGCGGGGCGGGAGCCAAAAACATTCAGTACTTC.